The 5 T cell receptor beta chains listed next were all sequenced from one sample in a study of post-analysis software for immune sequencing data. The study's findings and limits: The five TRBV segments detected at higher frequency in patients than in controls included TRBV5-6, TRBV5-1 and TRBV20-1.

Antigens for these TCRs are unknown. The authors incorporated unique molecular identifiers into the TCR beta cDNA libraries. One entry per CDR3 protein, called by TCRdb with MiXCR from the PCR reads. This table holds hundreds of thousands of distinct CDR3 sequences, over 45% found once. Sequenced input: blood. These receptor sequences come from a girl aged 2 to 10 with multiple sclerosis.

This clonotype turned up a few times. The chain is built from TRBV15 and TRBJ2-1, with D possibly matching TRBD1 (5 bases). This CDR3 is 15 amino acids long. V lost 0 bases, J lost 6 bases, and 12 bases lay in between. CDR1 and CDR2 (germline): LNHNV, YYDKDF (reference sequence). CDR3 region: CATSRDPAQGNEQFF. The CDR3 region has the DNA TGTGCCACCAGCAGAGATCCCGCGCAGGGCAATGAGCAGTTCTTC.

This chain uses TRBV29-1 with TRBJ2-3; D not resolved. In germline, CDR1 is SQVTM, CDR2 ANQGSEA. CDR3 size: 12 residues. V was pared by 6 bases and J by 1 base, with 8 bases between. The CDR3 loop reads CSVSWGTDTQYF. CDR3 nucleotide sequence: TGCAGCGTGTCGTGGGGCACAGATACGCAGTATTTT.

This rearrangement joins TRBV6-2 or TRBV6-3 to TRBJ1-2; D is unresolved. CDR3 length: 14 residues. Trimming took off 5 bases at V and 4 bases at J, with 14 bases between the two ends. Germline V lookup: CDR1 MNHEY, CDR2 SVGEGT. The CDR3 region is CASSTPGRIYGYTF. The CDR3 DNA reads as TGTGCCAGCAGTACCCCAGGACGAATCTATGGCTACACCTTC.

V usage is TRBV20-1 and J usage is TRBJ2-1; D not resolved. V lost 0 bases and J lost 7, with 7 bases in between. Germline CDR1 DFQATT, CDR2 SNEGSKA (reference sequence). The CDR3 has 12 residues. The CDR3 here is CSARESLNEQFF. CDR3 coding DNA: TGCAGTGCTAGAGAAAGTTTGAATGAGCAGTTCTTC.

This chain connects TRBV6-2 or TRBV6-3 to TRBJ2-7, with 10 bases lining up with TRBD2. V shed 6 bases and J 4 bases; nucleotides not matched to a gene: 9. The CDR3 sequence is 15 residues long. Germline-derived CDR1 and CDR2 are MNHEY and SVGEGT. CDR3 DNA: TGTGCCAGCAGGCATCCGCCTAGCGGGAGATACGAGCAGTACTTC. Residues: CASRHPPSGRYEQYF.